This is a list of T cell receptor beta chains from one sample in a study of spatial heterogeneity in lung cancer. TCRdb used MiXCR to reprocess the 5' RACE reads, holding one entry per CDR3 protein. This sample carries fewer than 5,000 distinct CDR3 sequences, 6% to 7% of them seen once, and the ten largest clones take less than 20%. The specimen comprised lung tumor tissue, sampled at surgery. The receptors stem from a male donor with early-stage non-small cell lung cancer. Both conserved end residues are part of each CDR3. Fields, in order: D gene, J gene, V gene, clone size, CDR3 length, CDR3 protein, CDR3 DNA. D genes are given only for firm matches. Only some rows state a clone size, as once, few, many or a class for expanded clones.

>.|TRBJ1-1|TRBV2|many|15
CASNKDTLLNTEAFF
TGTGCCAGCAATAAGGACACGTTACTCAACACTGAAGCTTTCTTT
>.|TRBJ2-3|TRBV9|many|15
CASSPPGLTTDTQYF
TGTGCCAGCAGCCCCCCGGGACTCACCACAGATACGCAGTATTTT
>.|TRBJ1-5|TRBV14|medium-sized|13
CASSQGTGQPQHF
TGTGCCAGCAGCCAAGGCACGGGGCAGCCCCAGCATTTT
>TRBD1|TRBJ2-7|TRBV12-3/TRBV12-4|few|15
CASSLDRGRPGEQYF
TGTGCCAGCAGTCTGGACAGGGGGCGACCCGGCGAGCAGTACTTC
>.|TRBJ2-7|TRBV11-2|medium-sized|18
CASSPRLKGLTASYEQYF
TGTGCCAGCAGCCCCCGTCTCAAGGGACTCACGGCCTCCTACGAGCAGTACTTC
>TRBD2|TRBJ2-7|TRBV28|medium-sized|14
CASSISGRAMGQYF
TGTGCCAGCAGCATTAGCGGGAGGGCCATGGGGCAGTACTTC
>TRBD2|TRBJ2-1|TRBV6-5|few|18
CASSYSISGRGPYNEQFF
TGTGCCAGCAGTTACTCGATTAGCGGGAGGGGCCCTTACAATGAGCAGTTCTTC
>.|TRBJ1-1|TRBV4-3|medium-sized|15
CASSQTWASDTEAFF
TGCGCCAGCAGCCAGACCTGGGCATCGGACACTGAAGCTTTCTTT
>.|TRBJ1-4|TRBV25-1|medium-sized|15
CASSAPNRDNEKLFF
TGTGCCAGCAGTGCACCTAACCGGGATAATGAAAAACTGTTTTTT
>.|TRBJ2-1|TRBV5-8|medium-sized|15
CASLAGRSSYNEQFF
TGTGCCAGCTTAGCAGGCCGGAGCTCCTACAATGAGCAGTTCTTC
>TRBD1|TRBJ1-1|TRBV5-1|medium-sized|14
CASSLVGQGTEAFF
TGCGCCAGCAGCTTAGTAGGACAGGGGACTGAAGCTTTCTTT
>.|TRBJ1-1|TRBV7-9|medium-sized|14
CASSFQPLNTEAFF
TGTGCCAGCAGCTTCCAGCCTCTGAACACTGAAGCTTTCTTT
>TRBD1|TRBJ1-5|TRBV7-9|medium-sized|15
CASSLEEGARQPQHF
TGTGCCAGCAGCTTAGAGGAGGGGGCTAGACAGCCCCAGCATTTT
>.|TRBJ2-5|TRBV7-3|medium-sized|14
CASSSGPVKETQYF
TGTGCCAGCAGCTCTGGTCCGGTAAAAGAGACCCAGTACTTC
>.|TRBJ2-1|TRBV12-3/TRBV12-4|many|15
CASTGGRQGINEQFF
TGTGCCAGCACCGGGGGGAGACAGGGAATCAATGAGCAGTTCTTC
>TRBD2|TRBJ2-3|TRBV6-1|many|17
CASSPGTSGRPTDTQYF
TGTGCCAGCAGCCCCGGGACTAGCGGGAGGCCCACAGATACGCAGTATTTT
>.|TRBJ1-6|TRBV4-1|medium-sized|15
CASSHPEGNNSPLHF
TGCGCCAGCAGCCACCCGGAGGGAAATAATTCACCCCTCCACTTT
>TRBD1|TRBJ1-2|TRBV4-2|many|17
CASSQERRDRGIYGYTF
TGTGCCAGCAGCCAAGAGAGGCGGGACAGGGGGATCTATGGCTACACCTTC
>TRBD2|TRBJ2-1|TRBV6-2/TRBV6-3|.|16
CASSLNSPGGAGEQFF
TGTGCCAGCAGTTTGAATTCACCGGGGGGGGCCGGTGAGCAGTTCTTC
>.|TRBJ2-3|TRBV30|many|13
CAWRLVGLDTQYF
TGTGCCTGGAGGCTCGTAGGGTTGGATACGCAGTATTTT
>.|TRBJ1-1|TRBV29-1|.|11
CSVGTGSEAFF
TGCAGCGTTGGTACAGGCTCTGAAGCTTTCTTT
>.|TRBJ2-1|TRBV27|medium-sized|13
CASSLLGVDEQFF
TGTGCCAGCAGTTTGCTGGGTGTCGATGAGCAGTTCTTC
>.|TRBJ1-1|TRBV11-1|many|13
CASSRGEGTEAFF
TGTGCCAGCAGCAGGGGCGAGGGGACTGAAGCTTTCTTT
>TRBD2|TRBJ2-5|TRBV3-1|many|18
CASSQGRVRGAGLETQYF
TGTGCCAGCAGCCAAGGGCGGGTGCGGGGGGCCGGATTAGAGACCCAGTACTTC
>.|TRBJ1-6|TRBV7-9|once|13
CASSLGPGAPLHF
TGTGCCAGCAGCTTAGGACCTGGGGCGCCCCTCCACTTT
>.|TRBJ1-1|TRBV29-1|medium-sized|12
CSVIGGGVEAFF
TGCAGCGTTATCGGGGGGGGTGTGGAAGCTTTCTTT
>.|TRBJ2-2|TRBV11-3|many|14
CASSLDSGTGELFF
TGTGCCAGCAGCTTAGATTCAGGGACCGGGGAGCTGTTTTTT
>.|TRBJ2-2|TRBV12-5|medium-sized|14
CASGSGANTGELFF
TGTGCTAGTGGTTCCGGGGCGAACACCGGGGAGCTGTTTTTT
>.|TRBJ2-1|TRBV7-2|medium-sized|15
CASSILALSYNEQFF
TGTGCCAGCAGCATCTTAGCGCTCTCCTACAATGAGCAGTTCTTC
>TRBD1|TRBJ1-2|TRBV7-9|.|14
CVSSLAGTDYGYTF
TGTGTCAGCAGCTTAGCAGGGACAGATTATGGCTACACCTTC
>.|TRBJ1-1|TRBV5-6|.|11
CASSLQSEAFF
TGTGCCAGCAGCTTACAAAGTGAAGCTTTCTTT
>.|TRBJ2-1|TRBV7-2|medium-sized|16
CASSLTSWSSYNEQFF
TGTGCCAGCAGCTTAACTAGCTGGAGCTCCTACAATGAGCAGTTCTTC
>.|TRBJ2-7|TRBV5-1|.|12
CASSLDFYEQYF
TGCGCCAGCAGCCTGGATTTCTACGAGCAGTACTTC
>TRBD2|TRBJ2-7|TRBV12-3/TRBV12-4|medium-sized|16
CASSLDPGTSGSEQYF
TGTGCCAGCAGTTTAGATCCCGGGACTAGCGGGAGTGAGCAGTACTTC
>.|TRBJ2-3|TRBV20-1|many|11
CSAGDLDTQYF
TGCAGTGCTGGGGACTTAGATACGCAGTATTTT
>TRBD1|TRBJ2-6|TRBV12-3/TRBV12-4|medium-sized|18
CASSPNRGLSSGANVLTF
TGTGCCAGCAGTCCGAACAGGGGGTTGAGCTCTGGGGCCAACGTCCTGACTTTC
>.|TRBJ2-3|TRBV5-1|.|14
CASSPGGRTDTQYF
TGCGCCAGCTCACCCGGGGGACGCACAGATACGCAGTATTTT
>TRBD1|TRBJ2-7|TRBV6-2/TRBV6-3|many|16
CASSRPRQGFSYEQYF
TGTGCCAGCAGTCGACCCCGACAGGGGTTTTCCTACGAGCAGTACTTC
>.|TRBJ1-2|TRBV12-3/TRBV12-4|many|11
CASSLDRVYTF
TGTGCCAGCAGTCTCGACCGGGTGTACACCTTC
>.|TRBJ2-1|TRBV6-1|many|13
CASSGNGYNEQFF
TGTGCCAGCAGTGGGAACGGATACAATGAGCAGTTCTTC
>TRBD1|TRBJ2-5|TRBV11-2|medium-sized|15
CASSLDTGGAETQYF
TGTGCCAGCAGCTTGGACACAGGGGGCGCAGAGACCCAGTACTTC
>.|TRBJ2-7|TRBV7-2|medium-sized|14
CASSGRARSYEQYF
TGTGCCAGCAGCGGCCGGGCTCGCTCCTACGAGCAGTACTTC
>.|TRBJ2-1|TRBV3-1|many|14
CASSQAERPNEQFF
TGTGCCAGCAGCCAAGCGGAGCGACCCAATGAGCAGTTCTTC
>.|TRBJ2-7|TRBV7-6|medium-sized|16
CASSLDLRESSYEQYF
TGTGCCAGCAGCTTGGATCTCAGGGAAAGCTCCTACGAGCAGTACTTC
>.|TRBJ1-5|TRBV9|.|15
CASSPTSGGSQPQHF
TGTGCCAGCAGCCCAACAAGTGGCGGATCTCAGCCCCAGCATTTT
>.|TRBJ2-7|TRBV5-6|few|15
CASSLYGGGGYEQYF
TGTGCCAGCAGCTTGTATGGCGGTGGAGGATACGAGCAGTACTTC
>TRBD2|TRBJ2-7|TRBV28|many|15
CASREGLAVSYEQYF
TGTGCCAGCAGGGAGGGACTAGCGGTTTCCTACGAGCAGTACTTC
>.|TRBJ2-7|TRBV5-1|medium-sized|14
CASSPGTPTYEQYF
TGCGCCAGCAGTCCCGGGACACCAACCTACGAGCAGTACTTC
>.|TRBJ2-7|TRBV28|medium-sized|16
CASSAPRAASSYEQYF
TGTGCCAGCAGCGCCCCTAGGGCAGCCAGCTCCTACGAGCAGTACTTC
>.|TRBJ1-1|TRBV2|medium-sized|16
CASRDSQSPLNTEAFF
TGTGCCAGCAGGGACAGCCAGAGCCCTCTGAACACTGAAGCTTTCTTT
>TRBD1|TRBJ2-7|TRBV11-1|many|15
CASRGQGDRPYEQYF
TGTGCCAGCAGAGGTCAAGGGGACAGACCCTACGAGCAGTACTTC
>.|TRBJ2-7|TRBV2|medium-sized|12
CASSIGGYEQYF
TGTGCCAGCAGTATCGGGGGCTACGAGCAGTACTTC
>.|TRBJ1-5|TRBV6-9|medium-sized|17
CASSYNRRKYSNQPQHF
TGTGCCAGCAGTTACAACAGGCGAAAGTATAGCAATCAGCCCCAGCATTTT
>TRBD2|TRBJ2-7|TRBV20-1|many|16
CSARDLQRETSYEQYF
TGCAGTGCTAGAGATCTCCAGCGGGAGACATCCTACGAGCAGTACTTC
>.|TRBJ2-7|TRBV7-2|medium-sized|14
CASSQGGSSYEQYF
TGTGCCAGCAGCCAGGGGGGCAGCTCCTACGAGCAGTACTTC
>.|TRBJ2-1|TRBV12-3/TRBV12-4|medium-sized|14
CASSRRSRNSEQFF
TGTGCCAGCAGTAGACGGTCCAGGAACAGTGAGCAGTTCTTC
>.|TRBJ1-6|TRBV28|many|16
CASSLGFASGNSPLHF
TGTGCCAGCAGTTTAGGTTTTGCTAGTGGAAATTCACCCCTCCACTTT
>.|TRBJ2-7|TRBV29-1|medium-sized|11
CSVEQGYEQYF
TGCAGCGTTGAACAGGGATACGAGCAGTACTTC
>.|TRBJ1-1|TRBV5-1|.|16
CASSLSGLGMNTEAFF
TGCGCCAGCAGCTTGTCAGGGCTAGGCATGAACACTGAAGCTTTCTTT
>.|TRBJ1-2|TRBV7-8|medium-sized|12
CASSLGEPGYTF
TGTGCCAGCAGCTTAGGAGAGCCCGGCTACACCTTC